The present TCR beta chain was sequenced within a study of identical twins listed by TCRdb under 2016. About the investigation overall: TCR alpha and beta repertoires from monozygotic twins, unrelated adults of various ages and cord blood were deep-sequenced to test whether fetal clonotypes persist. To rule out contamination, replicate twin experiments were performed at different times with different library preparation protocols. The full study reports these points: Because the same donors could not be followed over many years, the conclusions depended on cross-sectional statistical analysis. Compared with coincidental sharing between unrelated individuals, an excess of low generation-probability sequences was observed among out-of-frame TCR alpha sequences shared between twins. In monozygotic twins, recombination models systematically underestimated out-of-frame TCR alpha sharing, but the models matched the sharing seen between unrelated individuals. Excess twin sharing in beta out-of-frame sequences was weaker because fewer shared sequences lowered the signal-to-noise ratio. Abundant cord blood beta clonotypes had fewer insertions, young adult naive repertoires showed a similar but weaker trend, and memory repertoires showed no such trend. Zero-insertion analyses could be partly confounded by invariant T cells such as MAIT and iNKT, though diverse VJ usage argued against such confounding for most clonotypes.

The CDR3 sequence holds 13 residues, the cysteine and phenylalanine included. Of the read, only the CDR3 DNA is kept; its 39 bases are in frame from base 1. At the junction V is shortened by 0 bases and J by 11 bases, with 12 bases in between. The germline V gene encodes CDR1 SGDLS and CDR2 YYNGEE. A remark on this clonotype: Its cognate antigen has yet to be identified. It has no much larger one-base neighbor in the sample; base qualities were not kept.

Every donor was a healthy Caucasian. The twin cohort comprised three pairs of female monozygotic twins, all aged roughly 18 to 30 years. Positive isolation kits from Invitrogen were used to isolate the CD4+ and CD8+ T cell populations. The library was made by 5' RACE. For sequencing, an Illumina HiSeq 2000 was employed. A universal primer binding site was introduced by template switching, and a unique molecular identifier was present in the final cDNA, enabling accurate counting of TCR cDNA molecules. First-strand cDNA for TCR alpha and beta chains was synthesized from specific primers in the conserved constant-segment region. Each cDNA library was double barcoded, with a SMART-Mk sample barcode plus Illumina barcodes, to control for contamination. TruSeq adapter sequences along with Illumina sample barcodes were introduced in two successive PCR steps. Sequencing of the TCR alpha and beta cDNA libraries was done on the Illumina HiSeq platform using custom primers. On the study's bioinformatics: MiGEC was used to process raw reads and extract unique molecular identifiers, and MiXCR was used to find CDR3 positions. For each individual, recombination models were inferred using an EM algorithm with the repgenHMM and IGoR tools. Shared clonotype analysis was performed with the tcR package in R, normalizing sharing by the product of cloneset sizes. To study raw recombination free of thymic and clonal selection effects, out-of-frame nonproductive sequences were analyzed. TCRdb passed the public sequencing reads through fastp at Q25 and MiXCR, retaining productive beta sequences. Each entry is one CDR3 protein sequence, shown with its most common DNA and genes. Here the V and J calls rest on TCRdb's processing, not on the authors' analysis. The sample data list about 530,000 distinct CDR3 sequences, and approximately 20% of these were observed just once. Of the sample, around 0.5% is held by the ten largest clones.

The data also belong to a second study, concerning yellow fever vaccine responses in identical twins. The second paper states: According to the authors, the vaccine-induced T cell response in identical twins seemed to be partly convergent and partly specific to each individual. Focusing on identical twins, the study followed the T cell clones that responded to the vaccine, and did so with precision.

Here the chain combines TRBV9 and TRBJ2-1; the D gene assignment is ambiguous. The sample comprised CD4+ T cells sorted from blood. The receptor comes from a young woman in good health. The nucleotide sequence is given as TGTGCCAGCAGCGTAGCTATGGCTTCGAAGCAGTTCTTC. It is translated as CASSVAMASKQFF.